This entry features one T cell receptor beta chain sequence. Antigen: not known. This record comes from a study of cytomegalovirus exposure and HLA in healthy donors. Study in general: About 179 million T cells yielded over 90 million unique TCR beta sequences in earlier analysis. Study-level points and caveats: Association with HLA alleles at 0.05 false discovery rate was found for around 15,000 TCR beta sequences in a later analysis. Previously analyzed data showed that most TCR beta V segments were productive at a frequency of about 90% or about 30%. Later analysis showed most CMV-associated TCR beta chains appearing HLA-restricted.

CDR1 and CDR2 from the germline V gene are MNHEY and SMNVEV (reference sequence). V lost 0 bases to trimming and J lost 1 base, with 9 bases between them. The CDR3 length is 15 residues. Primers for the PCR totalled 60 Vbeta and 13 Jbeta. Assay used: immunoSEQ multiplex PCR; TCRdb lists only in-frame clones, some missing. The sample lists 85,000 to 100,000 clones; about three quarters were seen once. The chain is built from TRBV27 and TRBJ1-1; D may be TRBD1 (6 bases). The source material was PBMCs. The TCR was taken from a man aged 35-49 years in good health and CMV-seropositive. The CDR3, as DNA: TGTGCCAGCAGTTTATCACGGGGGGCGAACACTGAAGCTTTCTTT. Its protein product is CASSLSRGANTEAFF.